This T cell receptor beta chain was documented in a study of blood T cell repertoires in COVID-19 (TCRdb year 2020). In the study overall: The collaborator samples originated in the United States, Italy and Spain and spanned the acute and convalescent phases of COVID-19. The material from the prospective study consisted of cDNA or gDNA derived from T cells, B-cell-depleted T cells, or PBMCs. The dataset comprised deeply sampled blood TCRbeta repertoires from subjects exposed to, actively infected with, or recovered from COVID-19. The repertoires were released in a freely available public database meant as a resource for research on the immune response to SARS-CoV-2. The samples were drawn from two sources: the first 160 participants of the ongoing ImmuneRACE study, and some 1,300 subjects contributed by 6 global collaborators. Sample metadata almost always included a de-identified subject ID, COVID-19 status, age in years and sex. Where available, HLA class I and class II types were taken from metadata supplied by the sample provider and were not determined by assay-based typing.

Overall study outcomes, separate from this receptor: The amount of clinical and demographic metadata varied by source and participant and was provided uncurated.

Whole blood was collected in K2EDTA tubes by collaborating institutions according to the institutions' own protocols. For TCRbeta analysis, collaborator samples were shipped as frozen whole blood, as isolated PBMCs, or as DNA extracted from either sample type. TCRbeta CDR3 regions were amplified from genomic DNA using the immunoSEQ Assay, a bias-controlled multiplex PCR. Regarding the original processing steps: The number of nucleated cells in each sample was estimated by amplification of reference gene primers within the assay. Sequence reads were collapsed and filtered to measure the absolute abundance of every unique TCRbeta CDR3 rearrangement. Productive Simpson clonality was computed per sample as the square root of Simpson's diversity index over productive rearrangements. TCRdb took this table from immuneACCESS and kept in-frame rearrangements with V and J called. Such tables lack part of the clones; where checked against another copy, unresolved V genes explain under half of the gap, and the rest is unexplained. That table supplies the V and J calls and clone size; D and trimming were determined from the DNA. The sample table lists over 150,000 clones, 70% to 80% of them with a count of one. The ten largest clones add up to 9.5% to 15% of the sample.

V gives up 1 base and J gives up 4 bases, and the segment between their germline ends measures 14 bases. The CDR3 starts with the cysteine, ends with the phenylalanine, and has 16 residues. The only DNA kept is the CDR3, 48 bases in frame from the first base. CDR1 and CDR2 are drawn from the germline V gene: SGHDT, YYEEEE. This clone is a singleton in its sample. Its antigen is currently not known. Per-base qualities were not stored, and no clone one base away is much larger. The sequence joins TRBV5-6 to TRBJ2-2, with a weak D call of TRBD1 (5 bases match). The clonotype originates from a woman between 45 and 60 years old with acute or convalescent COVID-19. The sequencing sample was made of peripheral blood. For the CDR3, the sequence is CASSLFGRGGTGELFF. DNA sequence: TGTGCCAGCAGCTTGTTTGGAAGGGGTGGCACCGGGGAGCTGTTTTTT.